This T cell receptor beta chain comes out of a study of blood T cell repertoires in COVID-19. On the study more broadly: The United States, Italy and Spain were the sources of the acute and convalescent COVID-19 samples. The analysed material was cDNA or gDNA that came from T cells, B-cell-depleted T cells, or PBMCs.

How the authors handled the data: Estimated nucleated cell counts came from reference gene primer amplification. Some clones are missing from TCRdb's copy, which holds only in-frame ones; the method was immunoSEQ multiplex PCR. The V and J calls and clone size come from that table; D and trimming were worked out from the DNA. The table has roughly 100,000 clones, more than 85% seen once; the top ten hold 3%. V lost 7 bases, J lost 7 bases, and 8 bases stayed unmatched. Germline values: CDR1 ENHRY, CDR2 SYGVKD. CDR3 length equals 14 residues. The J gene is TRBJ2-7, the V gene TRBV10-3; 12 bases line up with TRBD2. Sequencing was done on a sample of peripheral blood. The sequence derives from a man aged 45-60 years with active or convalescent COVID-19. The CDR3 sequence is CAITRLAGVGEQYF. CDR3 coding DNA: TGTGCCATCACCCGACTAGCGGGGGTCGGTGAGCAGTACTTC.